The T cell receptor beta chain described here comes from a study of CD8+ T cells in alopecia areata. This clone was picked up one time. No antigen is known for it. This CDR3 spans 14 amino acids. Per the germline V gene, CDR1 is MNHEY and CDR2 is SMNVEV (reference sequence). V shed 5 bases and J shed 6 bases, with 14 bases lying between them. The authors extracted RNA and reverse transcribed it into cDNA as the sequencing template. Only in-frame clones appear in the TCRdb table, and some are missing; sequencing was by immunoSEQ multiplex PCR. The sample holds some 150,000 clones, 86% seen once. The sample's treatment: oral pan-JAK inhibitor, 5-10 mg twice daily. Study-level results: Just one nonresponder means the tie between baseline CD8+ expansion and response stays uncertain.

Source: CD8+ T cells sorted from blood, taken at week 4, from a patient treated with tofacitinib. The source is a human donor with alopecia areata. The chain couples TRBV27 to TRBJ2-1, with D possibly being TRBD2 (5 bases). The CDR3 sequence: CASSHSGNGNEQFF. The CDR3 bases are TGTGCCAGCAGTCATTCCGGGAACGGCAATGAGCAGTTCTTC.